This T cell receptor (beta chain) was retrieved from a study of blood T cells in healthy people across ages (dated by TCRdb to 2013 to 2016). In the study overall: In model experiments, template switching captured roughly one uniquely barcoded TCR beta cDNA molecule for every two T cells. Four age groups were formed from the donors: young (average approximately 17 years), middle-aged (around 40), aged (roughly 56) and long-lived (about 80). Age-related changes in TCR beta repertoire diversity were measured in the study by deep sequencing normalized with unique cDNA molecular identifiers. The study analyzed two additional independent replicas of 1 million unique cDNA reads from the same blood draw for two donors, one aged 18 to 30 and one aged 80 or older. To avoid experimental bias, donors of different ages were distributed randomly across sequencing lanes.

Beyond this particular receptor, the publication reports: Conclusive comparison of naive and antigen-experienced compartments was prevented by the profiling of bulk unsorted PBMCs. Compared with the aged group, more naive CD4+ T cells, fewer expanded clones and increased TCR diversity were shown by the long-lived group, suggesting age selection. Estimates of total diversity based on one million sequenced T cells were considered lower bounds and underestimates. Observed TCR beta diversity per million T cells fell roughly linearly with age, and a significant reduction was already apparent by age about 36. The percentage of naive T cells measured by flow cytometry correlated strongly with observed TCR beta diversity. Donor CMV infection status was unknown, potentially confounding age-related changes in expanded clonotypes.

As encoded in the germline V gene, CDR1 is MDHEN while CDR2 is SYDVKM. V loses 5 bases, J loses 9 bases, and the germline ends lie 16 bases apart. The CDR3 measures 13 amino acids from cysteine to phenylalanine. Left in the record is the CDR3 DNA by itself, 39 bases read in frame from the first base. The method behind the library was 5' RACE. Sequencing was performed on an Illumina HiSeq 2500. A second roughly 7 to 11 cycle PCR used a sample-barcoded 5' primer and a J-beta primer mix. Each TCR beta cDNA molecule received a unique molecular identifier from a template-switch 5' adaptor carrying 12 random nucleotides. Each sample yielded at least 2.5 million CDR3-containing paired-end reads. First-strand cDNA was synthesized from all RNA with the Mint cDNA synthesis kit, primed by a TRBC-specific oligonucleotide. All cDNA was treated with uracil-DNA glycosylase and then went through a first 18-cycle PCR with the universal primers M1SS and BC2_uni_R. The published analysis was carried out like this. For normalization, 1 million high-quality reads were randomly selected from each sample, with every read carrying a distinct molecular identifier. Reads with shared molecular identifiers were discarded instead of being binned into consensus sequences. MiTCR, set to a Q25 quality threshold and the strictest error-elimination algorithm, was used for CDR3 identification, clonotype clustering and error correction. A nonparametric unseen species model with Euler transformation was used to estimate lower-bound total TCR beta diversity. TCRdb reprocessed the public reads (quality trimming at Q25 with fastp, clone calling with MiXCR) and kept in-frame beta chains. Every distinct CDR3 protein forms one entry, paired with its most common genes and DNA. The V and J calls reflect TCRdb's pipeline rather than the authors' work. Within this sample are under 800,000 distinct CDR3 sequences, with under 25% of them counted one time only. Of the sample, approximately 3.7% is held by the ten largest clones.

This clonotype was counted once. Its antigen is unknown. Possible read error: a much larger clone is one base away. The donors were roughly 38 Caucasian individuals from Russia, aged about 6 to 95 years, who were systemically healthy. Each donor gave 8 to 10 milliliters of peripheral blood, drawn into EDTA-treated Vacutainer tubes. PBMCs were isolated by Ficoll-Paque density-gradient centrifugation, with at least 6 million obtained per sample. Total RNA was extracted from PBMCs with Trizol reagent, with at least 5 micrograms obtained per sample. Naive CD45RAhigh/CD27high T cell percentages were measured by flow cytometry on a PBMC aliquot from every donor.

Here the chain combines TRBV28 and TRBJ2-5; a tentative D match to TRBD2 spans 6 bases. The source material was blood. The clonotype originates from a man between 65 and 85 years old in good health. The sequence in DNA is TGTGCCAGCAGTGTGGAGGTCCGGGAGTCCCAGTACTTC. Protein translation: CASSVEVRESQYF.